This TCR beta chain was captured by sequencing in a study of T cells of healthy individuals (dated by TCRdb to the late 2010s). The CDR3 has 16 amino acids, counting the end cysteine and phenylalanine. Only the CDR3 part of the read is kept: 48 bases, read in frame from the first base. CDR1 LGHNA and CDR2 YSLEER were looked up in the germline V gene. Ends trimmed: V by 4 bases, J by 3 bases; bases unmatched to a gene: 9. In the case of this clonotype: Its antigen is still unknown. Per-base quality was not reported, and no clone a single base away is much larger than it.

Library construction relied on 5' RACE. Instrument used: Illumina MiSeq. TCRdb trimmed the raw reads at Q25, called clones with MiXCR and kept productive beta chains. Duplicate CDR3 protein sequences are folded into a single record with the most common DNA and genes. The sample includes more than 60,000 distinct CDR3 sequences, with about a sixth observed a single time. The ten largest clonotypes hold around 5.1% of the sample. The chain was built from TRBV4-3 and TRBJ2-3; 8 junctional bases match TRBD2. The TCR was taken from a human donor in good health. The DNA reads TGCGCCAGCAGCCGAAATAGCGGGATGAGGACAGATACGCAGTATTTT. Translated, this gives CASSRNSGMRTDTQYF.